These 11 T cell receptor beta chains share one sample of origin, sequenced in a study of shared clonotypes between healthy human individuals. Positively selected for CCR7, the CD45RO-negative cells used as naive CD8 cells excluded terminally differentiated effector memory CD45RA+ cells. Generated by immunoSEQ multiplex PCR, the TCRdb table keeps only in-frame clones and is missing some. The sample lists about 2,100,000 clones, around 93% occurring once. The sample comprised naive CD8+ T cells from PBMCs. Receptors were obtained from a man younger than 35 in good health. Some clones in this sample may be carry-over from other donors' samples.

The CDR3 loop reads CASSATGPNQPQHF. The CDR3 region has the DNA TGTGCCAGCAGCGCGACAGGTCCAAATCAGCCCCAGCATTTT. This chain links TRBV7-9 with TRBJ1-5; TRBD1 is a possible D gene (6 bases). Germline assignment: CDR1 SEHNR and CDR2 FQNEAQ (reference sequence). The CDR3 is 14 amino acids. V was cut by 5 bases and J by 4 bases, with 12 bases left in between.

The V gene is TRBV13, the J gene TRBJ2-6; tentative D call: TRBD2 (6 bases). V lost 4 bases and J 0 bases, leaving 19 bases between the germline ends. The CDR3 spans 19 residues. Germline CDR1 and CDR2: PRHDT and FYEKMQ (reference sequence). CDR3: CASSSTSGTPSSGANVLTF. The CDR3 DNA follows: TGTGCCAGCAGCTCTACCTCCGGGACTCCTAGCTCTGGGGCCAACGTCCTGACTTTC.

V gene TRBV9 combines with J gene TRBJ2-7, with a possible D match to TRBD2 (6 bases). The germline V and J ends were trimmed by 0 bases and 2 bases, with 15 bases remaining between them. In germline, CDR1 is SGDLS, CDR2 YYNGEE. The CDR3 totals 16 residues. CDR3 sequence: CASSVDGRGTAYEQYF. CDR3 in DNA: TGTGCCAGCAGCGTAGATGGGCGGGGTACCGCCTACGAGCAGTACTTC.

The chain is built from TRBV10-2 and TRBJ2-7, with a possible D match to TRBD2 (5 bases). CDR1 and CDR2 from the germline V gene are WSHSY and SAAADI. The ends were cut back, 3 bases at V and 3 bases at J, with 9 bases in the middle. The CDR3 runs to 13 residues. The CDR3 reads CASSEAASYEQYF. CDR3 bases: TGCGCCAGCAGTGAAGCGGCCAGCTACGAGCAGTACTTC.

The chain employs TRBV19 and TRBJ2-3; D possibly corresponds to TRBD1 (5 bases). V lost 9 bases and J lost 8, with 21 bases in between. This CDR3 has 14 amino acids. Germline V gene data show CDR1 as LNHDA and CDR2 as SQIVND (reference sequence). CDR3 bases: TGTGCCAGCAACCCTGGGGTAGGGGAAGCTACGCAGTATTTT. Its protein product is CASNPGVGEATQYF.

The genes are TRBV9 and TRBJ2-4, with D unresolved. CDR3 length equals 14 residues. Germline-derived CDR1 and CDR2 are SGDLS and YYNGEE. V lost 2 bases and J lost 0, with 6 bases in between. CDR3 DNA: TGTGCCAGCAGCGTTTCAATAGCCAAAAACATTCAGTACTTC. Translation gives CASSVSIAKNIQYF. The variable domain in full, with the rest retrieved from reference TRBV9 and TRBJ2-4, is DSGVTQTPKHLITATGQRVTLRCSPRSGDLSVYWYQQSLDQGLQFLIQYYNGEERAKGNILERFSAQQFPDLHSELNLSSLELGDSALYFCASSVSIAKNIQYFGAGTRLSVL.

The chain uses TRBV11-1 and TRBJ2-3; TRBD2 aligns across 10 bases. The CDR3 extends over 19 amino acids. V trimming: 3 bases; J trimming: 3 bases; junction bases outside the gene matches: 15. The V gene's germline CDR1 is SGHAT and CDR2 FQDESV (reference sequence). The CDR3 region is CASSFTGASGSMWTDTQYF. Written as DNA, the CDR3 is TGTGCCAGCAGCTTCACCGGGGCTAGCGGGAGTATGTGGACAGATACGCAGTATTTT. Together with reference TRBV11-1 and TRBJ2-3, the CDR3 gives the full variable domain: EAEVAQSPRYKITEKSQAVAFWCDPISGHATLYWYRQILGQGPELLVQFQDESVVDDSQLPKDRFSAERLKGVDSTLKIQPAELGDSAMYLCASSFTGASGSMWTDTQYFGPGTRLTVL.

The CDR3 DNA is TGTGCCAGCAGCCGATATACCGAGGGCAATCAGCCCCAGCATTTT. As protein: CASSRYTEGNQPQHF. The chain uses TRBV7-8 and TRBJ1-5; D is unclear. The CDR3 contains 15 residues. V was clipped by 5 bases and J by 2 bases, with 13 bases between them. From germline, CDR1 is SGHVS and CDR2 FQNEAQ.

This clone occurred a few times. The J gene is TRBJ1-2, the V gene TRBV7-9; tentative D call: TRBD1 (6 bases). CDR3 length: 12 amino acids. V lost 8 bases and J 5 bases, leaving 12 bases between the germline ends. CDR1 and CDR2 from the germline V gene are SEHNR and FQNEAQ (reference sequence). The CDR3 DNA follows: TGTGCCAGCCCGGACAGCGCATATGGCTACACCTTC. As protein: CASPDSAYGYTF. Filled out from reference TRBV7-9 and TRBJ1-2, the complete variable domain reads DTGVSQNPRHKITKRGQNVTFRCDPISEHNRLYWYRQTLGQGPEFLTYFQNEAQLEKSRLLSDRFSAERPKGSFSTLEIQRTEQGDSAMYLCASPDSAYGYTFGSGTRLTVV.

This clone was picked up a small number of times. The J gene is TRBJ1-1, the V gene TRBV7-8; tentative D call: TRBD1 (6 bases). Germline CDR1 reads SGHVS; CDR2 reads FQNEAQ. Trimming took 5 bases from V and 6 from J, leaving 13 bases between them. The CDR3 is 13 residues long. The CDR3 reads CASSPRTAPEAFF. The CDR3 region has the DNA TGTGCCAGCAGCCCTCGGACAGCTCCTGAAGCTTTCTTT.

The J gene is TRBJ2-3, the V gene TRBV13; tentatively, D is TRBD1 (5 bases). The CDR3 has 16 residues. Germline V gives CDR1 PRHDT, CDR2 FYEKMQ (reference sequence). V shed 2 bases and J shed 8 bases, with 20 bases lying between them. CDR3 coding DNA: TGTGCCAGCAGCTTATCGGCAGGACAAGGGAAGGTTACGCAGTATTTT. This encodes CASSLSAGQGKVTQYF.